The following is a T cell receptor beta chain sequence with its context. Its antigen remains unknown. This record belongs to a study of PD-1 blockade in classical Hodgkin lymphoma. The CDR3 is 14 amino acids. The V gene's germline CDR1 is MDHEN and CDR2 SYDVKM. The V gene end was trimmed by 4 bases and the J gene end by 7 bases; junction bases not matched to a gene: 5. Study conclusions and caveats: A significant rise in TCR diversity was seen by C4D1 for CD4+ cells but not for CD8+ cells.

Every patient was affected by relapse after autologous stem cell transplantation, while exposure to brentuximab vedotin was not uniform. The data were produced by immunoSEQ multiplex PCR, yet TCRdb's version contains in-frame clones alone and is incomplete. Of some 50,000 clones listed, around 66% are singletons. The chain couples TRBV28 to TRBJ1-5, with 9 bases fitting TRBD1. This TCR was recovered from a human donor with classical Hodgkin lymphoma. Sequenced material: peripheral blood mononuclear cells (PBMCs), taken at baseline. The CDR3 region has the DNA TGTGCCAGCAGTTCCGGGACAGGGTTACAGCCCCAGCATTTT. Translating gives CASSSGTGLQPQHF.